Listed below are T cell receptor beta chains from one sample, sequenced in a study of T cell repertoires in aging, cancer and after chemotherapy. TCRdb reanalysed the multiplex PCR reads using MiXCR and keeps one entry per CDR3 protein. This table has 8,100 or so distinct CDR3 sequences, more than 25% appearing once. Sequencing was performed on blood. The receptors come from a human donor in good health. Both conserved end residues are part of each CDR3. Each record gives: V gene, D gene, J gene, CDR3 protein. D genes are given only for firm matches.

TRBV6-1	TRBD2	TRBJ2-7	CASRRGTSGRIYEQYF
TRBV30	-	TRBJ1-1	CAWRKEGGFIGTEAFF
TRBV27	-	TRBJ1-2	CASSTRGGGYGYTF
TRBV19	-	TRBJ1-2	CASSPGGGAGYGYTF
TRBV4-2	-	TRBJ2-7	CASSQHTRTSYEQYF
TRBV18	TRBD1	TRBJ1-3	CASSPRSTGAGNTIYF
TRBV28	-	TRBJ2-2	CATALGQTGELFF
TRBV7-2	-	TRBJ2-5	CASSRTERETQYF
TRBV6-5	-	TRBJ1-6	CASSRTANSPLHF
TRBV6-5	-	TRBJ2-5	CASVDQASKGETQYF
TRBV20-1	-	TRBJ1-1	CSARGQNTEAFF
TRBV18	-	TRBJ1-5	CASSPNRDEPQHF
TRBV18	TRBD1	TRBJ2-2	CASSLGQSNTGELFF
TRBV28	-	TRBJ2-5	CASASWVRIQETQYF
TRBV27	-	TRBJ2-3	CASSTVRDTQYF
TRBV6-2/TRBV6-3	-	TRBJ2-7	CASSYFTDEQYF
TRBV11-1	TRBD1	TRBJ2-2	CASSTDRVLRPNTGELFF
TRBV6-5	-	TRBJ2-3	CASSGSTDSTDTQYF
TRBV6-1	-	TRBJ1-4	CASLRLTATNEKLFF
TRBV5-4	TRBD2	TRBJ2-3	CASSPLAGITDTQYF
TRBV6-5	-	TRBJ2-7	CASSESGPRFYEQYF
TRBV19	-	TRBJ1-1	CASSIPPGRRVTEAFF
TRBV12-3/TRBV12-4	TRBD1	TRBJ1-6	CASDRTGRNSPLHF
TRBV7-2	-	TRBJ1-1	CASSLGQSHTEAFF
TRBV25-1	-	TRBJ1-2	CASGLGQDYGYTF
TRBV5-5	TRBD1	TRBJ1-6	CASSLREGADSPLHF
TRBV7-9	-	TRBJ2-1	CASSLTGDSYNEQFF
TRBV28	-	TRBJ2-3	CASSLSPWRAHTDTQYF
TRBV27	-	TRBJ1-6	CASSLLPRDSPLHF
TRBV6-5	-	TRBJ2-7	CASSYSGGISNEQYF
TRBV4-1	TRBD1	TRBJ2-1	CASSQTTGGYEQFF
TRBV20-1	-	TRBJ2-3	CSAILPGGGTTDTQYF
TRBV4-2	TRBD2	TRBJ2-6	CASSPLRLAGGWGANVLTF
TRBV5-1	-	TRBJ1-1	CASTLDLNTEAFF
TRBV9	-	TRBJ2-3	CASSPGTGYTDTQYF
TRBV7-6	-	TRBJ1-5	CASSLDPPDGESNQPQHF
TRBV20-1	-	TRBJ2-2	CSASPRVGTGELFF
TRBV4-2	-	TRBJ2-5	CASSQDSGQGPLTQYF
TRBV6-4	TRBD2	TRBJ2-1	CASSATSDPYNEQFF
TRBV19	TRBD1	TRBJ2-2	CASRRQGSTGELFF
TRBV6-2/TRBV6-3	-	TRBJ1-2	CASSYGGGYGYTF
TRBV6-4	-	TRBJ2-7	CASSEAAGSSYEQYF
TRBV20-1	-	TRBJ2-5	CSARDGRGFETQYF
TRBV7-2	-	TRBJ1-6	CASSPGTFNSPLHF
TRBV6-6	-	TRBJ1-5	CASTKPGLNQPQHF
TRBV7-9	-	TRBJ2-7	CASSLGPGEGFEQYF